This T cell receptor beta chain was captured in a study of T cell repertoires in cytomegalovirus infection. The V gene lost 5 bases and the J gene lost 0 bases, with 14 bases spanning the gap. Germline-derived CDR1 and CDR2 are MNHEY and SVGEGT. The CDR3 contains 17 residues. TCRdb reprocessed the reads with MiXCR, giving one entry per CDR3 protein. The profile shows about 450,000 distinct CDR3 sequences, 31% of them singletons. The rearrangement joins TRBV6-2 or TRBV6-3 to TRBJ1-6; D is ambiguous. This clonotype was obtained from a human donor in good health (CMV status not recorded). Some clones in this sample may be carry-over from other donors' samples. Input material: PBMCs. CDR3 coding DNA: TGTGCCAGCAGTCGTGAAAGAGAAAGCTCCTATAATTCACCCCTCCACTTT. It encodes CASSRERESSYNSPLHF.